One sample yielded the 19 T cell receptor beta chains listed below, sequenced in a study of radiation and T cells in renal cell carcinoma. Data came from immunoSEQ multiplex PCR; TCRdb stores just in-frame clones and leaves some out. The sample shows 120,000 or so clones, 88% of them seen only once. Time point denoted: blood 2 weeks post-SBRT. The treatment was: 15 Gy SBRT to primary tumor, nephrectomy 4 weeks later. Source: blood, taken from a patient whose treatment included radiotherapy and nephrectomy. These receptor sequences come from a woman in her 70s with renal cell carcinoma.

This clone has just one count. The chain couples TRBV6-1 to TRBJ1-2, with a weak D call TRBD1 (6 bases). Germline V gives CDR1 MNHNS, CDR2 SASEGT. Trimming cost V 4 bases and J 7 bases, with 19 bases left between them. The CDR3 has 15 residues. The CDR3 DNA reads as TGTGCCAGCAGTGTAGGTCAGGGGCCGCCGGGTGGCTACACCTTC. It yields the protein CASSVGQGPPGGYTF.

This clone appeared a few times. The V gene is TRBV30, the J gene TRBJ2-3, with a weak D call TRBD1 (5 bases). V lost 1 base and J 6 bases, leaving 11 bases between the germline ends. The CDR3 is 13 residues long. Germline CDR1 is GTSNPN and CDR2 is SVGIG (reference sequence). CDR3 protein: CAWSDQNRDTQYF. The DNA of the CDR3 is TGTGCCTGGAGTGACCAAAACAGGGATACGCAGTATTTT.

This clone was recorded once. V and J are TRBV6-1 and TRBJ2-7; D is ambiguous. V dropped 4 bases and J dropped 0 bases, with 10 bases sitting between them. The length of the CDR3 is 14 residues. Germline CDR1 is MNHNS and CDR2 is SASEGT. The CDR3 protein is CASSAGRSSYEQYF. DNA for the CDR3: TGTGCCAGCAGTGCCGGGCGGAGCTCCTACGAGCAGTACTTC.

V is TRBV5-1 and J is TRBJ1-6, with D possibly TRBD1 on 5 matching bases. This CDR3 has 17 residues. The germline gives CDR1 SGHRS, CDR2 YFSETQ. Between the trimmed V and J ends, which lost 0 bases and 7 bases, there was a span of 17 bases. CDR3 DNA sequence: TGCGCCAGCAGCTTGGACGCGTGGGCCAGGGTGAATTCACCCCTCCACTTT. Translation: CASSLDAWARVNSPLHF.

V usage is TRBV5-1 and J usage is TRBJ2-1, with 13 bases aligning to TRBD2. V lost 6 bases to trimming and J lost 6 bases; unmatched junction nucleotides: 9. This CDR3 comprises 16 residues. Germline-derived CDR1 and CDR2 are SGHRS and YFSETQ. For the CDR3, the DNA is TGCGCCAGCACCGCCTGGACTAGCGGGGGTGGCAATGAGCAGTTCTTC. Its protein is CASTAWTSGGGNEQFF.

This clone was recorded a few times. J is TRBJ1-6 and V is TRBV4-3; D remains ambiguous. The CDR3 contains 13 residues. The germline CDR1 and CDR2 sequences are LGHNA and YSLEER. The V gene lost 0 bases and the J gene lost 8 bases, with 5 bases spanning the gap. CDR3 protein: CASSQDLYSPLHF. As DNA, the CDR3 is TGCGCCAGCAGCCAAGATCTCTATTCACCCCTCCACTTT.

CDR3 residues: CASSGDGSNEQFF. The CDR3 DNA sequence: TGTGCCAGCAGTGGGGACGGTAGCAATGAGCAGTTCTTC. The rearrangement links TRBV2 to TRBJ2-1; D may be TRBD1 or TRBD2 (5 bases each). There are 13 residues in the CDR3. The V end lost 4 bases, the J end lost 6 bases, and 10 bases lay between the germline ends. CDR1 and CDR2 from the germline V gene are SNHLY and FYNNEI. Full variable domain (remainder filled in from reference TRBV2 and TRBJ2-1): EPEVTQTPSHQVTQMGQEVILRCVPISNHLYFYWYRQILGQKVEFLVSFYNNEISEKSEIFDDQFSVERPDGSNFTLKIRSTKLEDSAMYFCASSGDGSNEQFFGPGTRLTVL.

This chain joins TRBV19 and TRBJ1-1; D remains unclear. CDR3 length equals 13 residues. V dropped 2 bases and J dropped 1 base, with 5 bases sitting between them. The germline CDR1 and CDR2 sequences are LNHDA and SQIVND (reference sequence). CDR3 loop: CASSISWNTEAFF. As DNA, the CDR3 is TGTGCCAGTAGTATAAGTTGGAACACTGAAGCTTTCTTT.

V is TRBV6-6 and J is TRBJ1-1; TRBD1 is a possible D gene (5 bases). This CDR3 is 13 amino acids long. Trimming stripped 5 bases from V and 5 bases from J, with 12 bases between. Germline CDR1 and CDR2: MNHNY and SVGAGI (reference sequence). The CDR3 is CASSPTVWTEAFF. The CDR3 bases are TGTGCCAGCAGTCCGACAGTTTGGACTGAAGCTTTCTTT.

The V gene is TRBV7-2, the J gene TRBJ2-3; unclear D gene. The CDR3 contains 14 residues. Between the trimmed V and J ends, which lost 6 bases and 0 bases, there was a span of 10 bases. CDR1 is SGHTA, CDR2 FQGNSA, per germline. The CDR3 is CASSSGYSTDTQYF. The CDR3, as DNA: TGTGCCAGCAGTTCCGGGTACAGCACAGATACGCAGTATTTT.

The chain joins TRBV28 to TRBJ2-3, with 10 bases that match TRBD2. CDR1 MDHEN and CDR2 SYDVKM come from the germline V gene. V lost 2 bases, J lost 4 bases, and 6 bases stayed unmatched. The CDR3 runs to 16 residues. CDR3 DNA sequence: TGTGCCAGCAGTTTAAGCGGGGGGGCGTGGGCAGATACGCAGTATTTT. Translating it yields CASSLSGGAWADTQYF.

The V call is TRBV7-2, the J call TRBJ2-3, with TRBD2 matching over 14 bases. The CDR3 is made up of 17 amino acids. V gave up 3 bases and J gave up 5 bases; unmatched junction bases: 7. Germline V gene data show CDR1 as SGHTA and CDR2 as FQGNSA. CDR3 loop: CASSLTSGGARVDTQYF. CDR3 nucleotide sequence: TGTGCCAGCAGCTTGACTAGCGGGGGGGCCCGTGTAGATACGCAGTATTTT.

The chain combines TRBV5-1 with TRBJ2-6, with unresolved D. The CDR3 length is 16 residues. Germline CDR1 reads SGHRS; CDR2 reads YFSETQ. The ends were cut back, 3 bases at V and 2 bases at J, with 12 bases in the middle. CDR3 DNA sequence: TGCGCCAGCAGCTATGCCTCGCCCACTGGGGCCAACGTCCTGACTTTC. It translates to CASSYASPTGANVLTF.

This clone has a single count. The chain uses TRBV4-3 and TRBJ2-1, with D possibly matching TRBD2 (6 bases). V gave up 0 bases and J gave up 0 bases, with 9 bases separating them. Germline V gene data show CDR1 as LGHNA and CDR2 as YSLEER. The CDR3 runs to 16 residues. The CDR3 here is CASSQEGGSSYNEQFF. The CDR3 DNA follows: TGCGCCAGCAGCCAAGAAGGAGGGAGCTCCTACAATGAGCAGTTCTTC.

The genes are TRBV6-5 and TRBJ1-2; 11 bases agree with TRBD1. The J segment lost 4 bases and the V segment lost 3 bases, leaving 7 bases of the junction unmatched. In germline, CDR1 is MNHEY, CDR2 SVGAGI. CDR3 length equals 16 residues. Here the CDR3 reads CASSYRTGGQGYGYTF. For the CDR3, the DNA is TGTGCCAGCAGTTATCGGACAGGGGGCCAGGGCTATGGCTACACCTTC.

This clone was seen just once. V is TRBV7-9 and J is TRBJ2-2; D remains ambiguous. Trimming stripped 5 bases from V and 1 base from J, with 8 bases between. This CDR3 region has 14 residues. Germline assignment: CDR1 SEHNR and CDR2 FQNEAQ (reference sequence). The CDR3 is CASSMGQNTGELFF. As DNA, the CDR3 is TGTGCCAGCAGCATGGGTCAGAACACCGGGGAGCTGTTTTTT.

The J gene is TRBJ2-7, the V gene TRBV5-4; 7 bases fit TRBD1. The CDR3 runs 14 residues. Trimming at V came to 4 bases and at J to 3 bases, leaving 7 bases not matched to a gene. CDR1 and CDR2 (germline): SGHNT, YYREEE (reference sequence). The chain's CDR3 is CASSPQGKVYEQYF. In DNA form, the CDR3 reads TGTGCCAGCAGCCCACAGGGGAAAGTCTACGAGCAGTACTTC.

The chain joins TRBV9 to TRBJ2-7; D gene unclear. Trimming took off 4 bases at V and 7 bases at J, with 15 bases between the two ends. This CDR3 is built from 13 residues. The germline gives CDR1 SGDLS, CDR2 YYNGEE. Here the CDR3 reads CASSSEGSKEQYF. The DNA of the CDR3 is TGTGCCAGCAGCTCAGAAGGCTCTAAAGAGCAGTACTTC.

The gene calls are TRBV18 and TRBJ2-5, with TRBD2 matching 9 bases. This CDR3 comprises 15 residues. Germline lookup yields CDR1 KGHSH and CDR2 LQKENI. Trimming cost V 6 bases and J 5 bases; bases outside gene matches: 10. CDR3 sequence reads: CASSSRRLAEETQYF. The CDR3 coding sequence is TGTGCCAGCTCGTCCAGGAGACTAGCGGAGGAGACCCAGTACTTC.